These 20 T cell receptor beta chains were all obtained from the same sample, sequenced in a study of blood T cell repertoires in COVID-19. TCRdb keeps only in-frame clones here, not all; method: immunoSEQ multiplex PCR. Among a few hundred thousand clones listed, about 80% were seen once. Sequencing was carried out using peripheral blood. These receptors all come from a woman in her twenties or thirties who had recovered from COVID-19.

This clone is a singleton in its sample. The chain employs TRBV7-9 and TRBJ1-1; D is unclear. Germline assignment: CDR1 SEHNR and CDR2 FQNEAQ (reference sequence). The CDR3 length is 15 residues. Between the trimmed V and J ends, which lost 5 bases and 4 bases, there was a span of 17 bases. CDR3 loop: CASSLYSGVATEAFF. CDR3 coding DNA: TGTGCCAGCAGCCTCTATAGCGGGGTGGCCACTGAAGCTTTCTTT.

Only one count was recorded for this clone. The V and J genes are TRBV7-6 and TRBJ2-1, with 7 bases fitting TRBD1. Trimming took 3 bases from V and 4 from J; bases not matched to a gene: 9. CDR3 length: 16 residues. CDR1 and CDR2 from the germline V gene are SGHVS and FNYEAQ. CDR3 DNA sequence: TGTGCCAGCAGCTTCGGTTGGACAGGTGGATACAATGAGCAGTTCTTC. Protein sequence: CASSFGWTGGYNEQFF.

This chain joins TRBV7-9 and TRBJ2-1; 12 bases fit TRBD2. CDR3 length: 16 residues. CDR1 is SEHNR, CDR2 FQNEAQ, per germline (reference sequence). V lost 4 bases, J lost 7 bases, and 8 bases stayed unmatched. DNA for the CDR3: TGTGCCAGCAGCTCCCGACTAGCGGGAGCTCTGAATGAGCAGTTCTTC. Its protein is CASSSRLAGALNEQFF.

The gene calls are TRBV5-1 and TRBJ1-6; 9 bases are a match to TRBD1. CDR3 length equals 14 residues. Germline values: CDR1 SGHRS, CDR2 YFSETQ. V dropped 5 bases and J dropped 7; count of bases not matched to a gene: 4. CDR3: CASRPDRGNSPLHF. In nucleotides, the CDR3 is TGCGCCAGCAGACCTGACAGGGGGAATTCACCCCTCCACTTT.

This chain links TRBV28 with TRBJ2-1, with 8 bases matching TRBD2. V was pared by 3 bases and J by 12 bases, with 19 bases of the junction left unmatched. Germline V CDR1 and CDR2: MDHEN, SYDVKM. The CDR3 consists of 17 residues. The CDR3 DNA is TGTGCCAGCAGTTTCCGGACTAGCCGCGGATGGGTAATGCGGCAGTTCTTC. It specifies CASSFRTSRGWVMRQFF.

This chain links TRBV7-3 with TRBJ2-1; 8 nucleotides match TRBD1. The CDR3 is made up of 15 amino acids. CDR1 and CDR2 (germline): SGHTA, FQGTGA. V gave up 5 bases and J gave up 1 base; unmatched junction bases: 4. The chain's CDR3 is CASSADRGSYNEQFF. Here the CDR3 DNA reads TGTGCCAGCAGCGCCGACAGGGGATCCTACAATGAGCAGTTCTTC. The complete variable domain, with remaining parts taken from reference TRBV7-3 and TRBJ2-1, reads GAGVSQTPSNKVTEKGKYVELRCDPISGHTALYWYRQSLGQGPEFLIYFQGTGAADDSGLPNDRFFAVRPEGSVSTLKIQRTERGDSAVYLCASSADRGSYNEQFFGPGTRLTVL.

The V and J genes are TRBV27 and TRBJ2-1; D is perhaps TRBD1 (5 bases). The CDR3 has 16 residues. The V gene's germline CDR1 is MNHEY and CDR2 SMNVEV (reference sequence). V dropped 0 bases and J dropped 5 bases, with 14 bases sitting between them. CDR3 nucleotide sequence: TGTGCCAGCAGTTTATCAACAGGTTTTATGGACAATGAGCAGTTCTTC. It is translated as CASSLSTGFMDNEQFF.

The genes are TRBV10-1 and TRBJ2-7; D perhaps matches TRBD2 (5 bases). The CDR3 length is 13 residues. The V gene's germline CDR1 is WNHNN and CDR2 SYGVQD (reference sequence). Deletions cut 3 bases from V and 0 bases from J, with 6 bases between. As DNA, the CDR3 is TGCGCCAGCAGTGAAGGGAGCTCCTACGAGCAGTACTTC. Protein product: CASSEGSSYEQYF.

In its sample, this clone was seen once. The rearrangement joins TRBV28 to TRBJ2-3, with 7 positions matching TRBD2. Trimming removed 8 bases from V and 1 base from J; junction bases left unmatched: 6. Germline V gene lookup returns CDR1 MDHEN and CDR2 SYDVKM. This CDR3 contains 14 residues. In nucleotides, the CDR3 is TGTGCCAGCGCGACGGGAGGTGGCACAGATACGCAGTATTTT. Translation: CASATGGGTDTQYF. Combining the CDR3 with reference TRBV28 and TRBJ2-3 gives the whole variable domain DVKVTQSSRYLVKRTGEKVFLECVQDMDHENMFWYRQDPGLGLRLIYFSYDVKMKEKGDIPEGYSVSREKKERFSLILESASTNQTSMYLCASATGGGTDTQYFGPGTRLTVL.

V is TRBV5-4 and J is TRBJ1-2; 7 bases line up with TRBD1. CDR1 is SGHNT, CDR2 YYREEE, per germline (reference sequence). The CDR3 is made up of 15 amino acids. Trimming cost V 0 bases and J 2 bases; bases outside gene matches: 4. CDR3 residues: CASSLVRRGNYGYTF. The CDR3 DNA reads TGTGCCAGCAGCTTGGTTCGCAGGGGGAACTATGGCTACACCTTC. Supplemented by reference TRBV5-4 and TRBJ1-2, the full variable domain reads ETGVTQSPTHLIKTRGQQVTLRCSSQSGHNTVSWYQQALGQGPQFIFQYYREEENGRGNFPPRFSGLQFPNYSSELNVNALELDDSALYLCASSLVRRGNYGYTFGSGTRLTVV.

V gene TRBV7-3 combines with J gene TRBJ2-6; D gene uncertain. Germline loops: CDR1 SGHTA, CDR2 FQGTGA. This CDR3 comprises 15 residues. V lost 1 base, J lost 0 bases, and 4 bases lay in between. In DNA form, the CDR3 reads TGTGCCAGCAGCTTAAGTCGCTCTGGGGCCAACGTCCTGACTTTC. Its translation: CASSLSRSGANVLTF.

The rearrangement links TRBV6-5 to TRBJ1-2; 7 bases match TRBD1. This CDR3 contains 14 residues. Germline V gene data show CDR1 as MNHEY and CDR2 as SVGAGI. The junction had 7 bases not matched to a gene; V was cut back by 5 bases and J by 4 bases. DNA for the CDR3: TGTGCCAGCAGTCGGACAGGAGGGGGCTATGGCTACACCTTC. Its translation: CASSRTGGGYGYTF.

The V and J genes are TRBV6-5 and TRBJ2-7; 8 nucleotides agree with TRBD2. Looked up from germline, CDR1 is MNHEY and CDR2 is SVGAGI. The CDR3 runs 15 residues. Unmatched junction bases numbered 9, after V lost 1 base and J lost 7 bases. The CDR3 loop is CASSYYSGGPREQYF. The CDR3 DNA sequence: TGTGCCAGCAGTTACTACTCGGGAGGGCCGAGGGAGCAGTACTTC.

This clone was detected once. The CDR3 DNA reads TGTGCCAGCAGTTTTACTAGCGGGAGCCACCACGAGCAGTACTTC. Residues: CASSFTSGSHHEQYF. The chain recombines TRBV6-5 with TRBJ2-7, with TRBD2 identical over 11 bases. V shed 4 bases, J shed 5 bases, and the junction held 7 bases outside the gene matches. Germline assignment: CDR1 MNHEY and CDR2 SVGAGI. This CDR3 is 15 amino acids long.

V and J are TRBV3-1 (or the pseudogene TRBV3-2) and TRBJ2-3; TRBD1 might be the D (5 bases). Germline V gene sequence: CDR1 LGHDT, CDR2 YNNKEL (reference sequence). The CDR3 extends over 15 amino acids. Trimming left V 0 bases short and J 3 bases short, with 10 bases between. CDR3 DNA: TGTGCCAGCAGCCAAGAGGGCAGGGCGACAGATACGCAGTATTTT. Amino acids: CASSQEGRATDTQYF.

This clone came up once. This chain uses TRBV28 with TRBJ2-2; 7 bases line up with TRBD1. The CDR3 extends over 15 amino acids. J lost 4 bases, V lost 4 bases, and 6 bases had no gene match. CDR1 is MDHEN and CDR2 is SYDVKM in the germline V gene. Here the CDR3 DNA reads TGTGCCAGCAGTTCCCAGACAGGGTCCACCGGGGAGCTGTTTTTT. Encoded protein: CASSSQTGSTGELFF.

This chain uses TRBV19 with TRBJ2-1, with 10 bases that match TRBD2. CDR1 and CDR2 (germline): LNHDA, SQIVND (reference sequence). This CDR3 spans 18 amino acids. With V trimmed by 0 bases and J by 8 bases, 13 bases remained unmatched. This CDR3 is CASSIDPPGAGGRDEQFF. DNA of the CDR3: TGTGCCAGTAGTATAGACCCCCCCGGAGCGGGAGGGAGGGATGAGCAGTTCTTC.

The chain recombines TRBV28 with TRBJ1-3, with TRBD1 identical over 7 bases. This CDR3 contains 14 residues. V lost 6 bases and J lost 4; bases outside the gene matches: 6. Germline V gives CDR1 MDHEN, CDR2 SYDVKM. CDR3 sequence (DNA): TGTGCCAGCAGGCCAGGACAGGTGGGAAACACCATATATTTT. Amino acids: CASRPGQVGNTIYF.

The chain couples TRBV10-2 to TRBJ2-2, with no clear D. Deletions cut 7 bases from V and 7 bases from J, with 19 bases between. In germline, CDR1 is WSHSY, CDR2 SAAADI. The CDR3 loop spans 15 amino acids. DNA of the CDR3: TGCGCCAGCACCTTACTGGTCCCGTTCATCGGGGAGCTGTTTTTT. It encodes CASTLLVPFIGELFF.

The V call is TRBV28, the J call TRBJ1-1; 8 bases agree with TRBD1. The length of the CDR3 is 14 residues. V was clipped by 5 bases and J by 4 bases; unmatched bases: 6. Germline CDR1 reads MDHEN; CDR2 reads SYDVKM. CDR3 in amino acids: CASSVQGAGTEAFF. Here the CDR3 DNA reads TGTGCCAGCAGTGTGCAGGGGGCGGGCACTGAAGCTTTCTTT.